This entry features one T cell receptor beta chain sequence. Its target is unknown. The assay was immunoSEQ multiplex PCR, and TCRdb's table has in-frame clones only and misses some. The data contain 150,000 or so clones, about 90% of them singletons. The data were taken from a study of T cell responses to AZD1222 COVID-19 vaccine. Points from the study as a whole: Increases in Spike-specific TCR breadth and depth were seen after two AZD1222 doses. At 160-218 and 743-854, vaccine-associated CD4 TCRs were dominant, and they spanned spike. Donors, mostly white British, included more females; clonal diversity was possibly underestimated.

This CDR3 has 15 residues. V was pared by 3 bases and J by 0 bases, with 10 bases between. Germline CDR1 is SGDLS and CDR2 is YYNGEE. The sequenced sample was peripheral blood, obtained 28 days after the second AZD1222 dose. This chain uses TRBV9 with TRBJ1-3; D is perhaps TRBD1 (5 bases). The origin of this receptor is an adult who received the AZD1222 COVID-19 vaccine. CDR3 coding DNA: TGTGCCAGCAGCGCTCGGGGCAACTCTGGAAACACCATATATTTT. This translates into CASSARGNSGNTIYF.